Detailed here is one T cell receptor (beta chain). In this sample, this clone turned up a few times. This clone's antigen is unknown. No quality values exist for individual bases; no much larger clone is one base distant. The immunoSEQ Assay, a bias-controlled multiplex PCR, was used to amplify TCRbeta CDR3 regions from genomic DNA. The authors' pipeline ran thus. Within the assay, amplification of reference gene primers was used to estimate how many nucleated cells each sample contained. Sequence reads were collapsed and filtered to measure the absolute abundance of every unique TCRbeta CDR3 rearrangement. Productive Simpson clonality was computed per sample as the square root of Simpson's diversity index over productive rearrangements. As stored in TCRdb, this immuneACCESS dataset retains in-frame rearrangements with V and J assigned. A fraction of the clones does not appear; measured against another copy, unresolved V genes explain less than half of the discrepancy, and the remainder lacks a known reason. That table gives V, J and clone size, and the DNA gave D and trimming. Present in this sample are some 180,000 clones, approximately 88% of which were seen just once. Over 6.5% of the sample is held by the ten biggest clonotypes.

The data originate from a study of blood T cell repertoires in COVID-19 (dated by TCRdb to between 2020 and 2021). Regarding the complete study: Samples from collaborators originated in the United States, Italy and Spain and spanned both the acute and convalescent phases of COVID-19. The material from the prospective study consisted of cDNA or gDNA derived from T cells, B-cell-depleted T cells, or PBMCs. The dataset comprised deeply sampled blood TCRbeta repertoires from subjects exposed to, actively infected with, or recovered from COVID-19. A freely available public database, intended as a resource for researchers studying the immune response to SARS-CoV-2, is where the repertoires were released. The samples were drawn from the first 160 participants of the ongoing ImmuneRACE study and from about 1,200 subjects provided by 6 global collaborators. A de-identified subject ID, COVID-19 status, age in years and sex were almost always included in the sample metadata. HLA class I and class II types, where available, came from metadata supplied by the sample provider rather than from assay-based typing. Beyond this particular receptor, the publication reports: The amount of clinical and demographic metadata varied by source and participant and was provided uncurated.

At one collaborating source in Seattle, patients were enrolled during active infection and were followed longitudinally through the course of disease. The collaborating institutions used their own protocols to collect whole blood in K2EDTA tubes. For TCRbeta analysis, collaborators shipped samples as frozen whole blood, isolated PBMCs, or DNA extracted from either of those sample types. CDR1 SGHVS and CDR2 FQNEAQ were looked up in the germline V gene. From its cysteine to its phenylalanine, the CDR3 spans 14 amino acids. The entry retains the CDR3 DNA only, 42 bases that are in frame from base 1. Relative to germline, V is 1 base shorter and J is 5 bases shorter, with 8 bases between their ends.

Sequenced: peripheral blood. This chain is built from TRBV7-8 and TRBJ1-4, with the identity of the D gene unclear. This TCR was sampled from a woman aged 40 to 50 with COVID-19, enrolled during active disease. Here the CDR3 is given as CASSLEAGNEKLFF. The nucleotides read TGTGCCAGCAGCTTAGAGGCGGGAAATGAAAAACTGTTTTTT. The full variable domain, with segments outside the CDR3 supplied by the reference TRBV7-8 and TRBJ1-4 proteins, appears as GAGVSQSPRYKVAKRGQDVALRCDPISGHVSLFWYQQALGQGPEFLTYFQNEAQLDKSGLPSDRFFAERPEGSVSTLKIQRTQQEDSAVYLCASSLEAGNEKLFFGSGTQLSVL.